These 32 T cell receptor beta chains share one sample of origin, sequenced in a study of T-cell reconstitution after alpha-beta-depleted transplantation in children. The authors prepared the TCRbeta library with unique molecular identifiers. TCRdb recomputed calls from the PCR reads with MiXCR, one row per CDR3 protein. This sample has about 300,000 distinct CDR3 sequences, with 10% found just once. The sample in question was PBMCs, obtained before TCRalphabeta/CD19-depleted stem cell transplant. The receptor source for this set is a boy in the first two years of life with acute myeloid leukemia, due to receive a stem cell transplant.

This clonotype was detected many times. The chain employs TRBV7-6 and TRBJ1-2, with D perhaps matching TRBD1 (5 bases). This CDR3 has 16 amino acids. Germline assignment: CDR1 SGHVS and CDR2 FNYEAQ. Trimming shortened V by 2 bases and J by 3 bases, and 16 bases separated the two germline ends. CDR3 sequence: CASSLSAGGLDYGYTF. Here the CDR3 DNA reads TGTGCCAGCAGCTTATCTGCCGGGGGGTTGGACTATGGCTACACCTTC.

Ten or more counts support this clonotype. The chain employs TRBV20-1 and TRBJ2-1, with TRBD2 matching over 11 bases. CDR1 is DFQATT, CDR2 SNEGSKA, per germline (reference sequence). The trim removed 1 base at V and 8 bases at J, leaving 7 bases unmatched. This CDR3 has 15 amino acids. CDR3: CSARVSGRAVYEQFF. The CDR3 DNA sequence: TGCAGTGCTAGAGTTAGCGGGAGGGCCGTCTATGAGCAGTTCTTC.

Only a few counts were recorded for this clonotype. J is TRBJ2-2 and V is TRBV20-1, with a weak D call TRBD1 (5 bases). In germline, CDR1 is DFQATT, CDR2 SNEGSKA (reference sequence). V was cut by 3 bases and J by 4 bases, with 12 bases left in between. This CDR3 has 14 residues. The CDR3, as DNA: TGCAGTGCTAGCGACAGACTTTCCACCGGGGAGCTGTTTTTT. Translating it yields CSASDRLSTGELFF.

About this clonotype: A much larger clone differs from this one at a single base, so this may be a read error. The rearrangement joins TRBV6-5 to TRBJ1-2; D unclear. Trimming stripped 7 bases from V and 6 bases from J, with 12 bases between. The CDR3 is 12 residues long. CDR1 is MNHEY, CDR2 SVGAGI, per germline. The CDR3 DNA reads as TGTGCCAGCACAGCGGGAAATGATGGCTACACCTTC. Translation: CASTAGNDGYTF.

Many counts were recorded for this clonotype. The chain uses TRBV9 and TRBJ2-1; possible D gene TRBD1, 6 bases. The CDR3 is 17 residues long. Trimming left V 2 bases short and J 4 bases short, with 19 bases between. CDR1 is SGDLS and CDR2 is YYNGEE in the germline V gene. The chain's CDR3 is CASSVSGQFFFYNEQFF. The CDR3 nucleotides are TGTGCCAGCAGCGTTTCTGGACAGTTTTTTTTTTACAATGAGCAGTTCTTC.

CDR3 DNA: TGTGCCAGTAGTATAGCCGGACAGGTGGGGGAAGAGACCCAGTACTTC. The encoded protein is CASSIAGQVGEETQYF. The chain links TRBV19 to TRBJ2-5, with 7 bases lining up with TRBD1. V shed 1 base and J 3 bases; nucleotides not matched to a gene: 8. The CDR3 consists of 16 residues. Germline CDR1 is LNHDA and CDR2 is SQIVND (reference sequence). The full variable domain, in which reference TRBV19 and TRBJ2-5 provide the parts outside the CDR3, is DGGITQSPKYLFRKEGQNVTLSCEQNLNHDAMYWYRQDPGQGLRLIYYSQIVNDFQKGDIAEGYSVSREKKESFPLTVTSAQKNPTAFYLCASSIAGQVGEETQYFGPGTRLLVL.

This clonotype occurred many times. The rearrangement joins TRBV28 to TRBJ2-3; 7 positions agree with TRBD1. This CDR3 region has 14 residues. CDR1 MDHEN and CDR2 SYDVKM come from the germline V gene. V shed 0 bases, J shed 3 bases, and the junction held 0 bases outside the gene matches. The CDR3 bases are TGTGCCAGCAGTTTATGGACAGGGACAGATACGCAGTATTTT. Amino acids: CASSLWTGTDTQYF. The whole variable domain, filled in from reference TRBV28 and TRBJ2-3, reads DVKVTQSSRYLVKRTGEKVFLECVQDMDHENMFWYRQDPGLGLRLIYFSYDVKMKEKGDIPEGYSVSREKKERFSLILESASTNQTSMYLCASSLWTGTDTQYFGPGTRLTVL.

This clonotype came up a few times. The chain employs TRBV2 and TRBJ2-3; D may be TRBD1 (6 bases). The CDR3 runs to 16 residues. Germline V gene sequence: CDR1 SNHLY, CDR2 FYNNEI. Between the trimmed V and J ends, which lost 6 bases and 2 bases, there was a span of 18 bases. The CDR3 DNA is TGTGCCAGCAGGGGCAGGGGCCCTATCCCCACAGATACGCAGTATTTT. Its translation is CASRGRGPIPTDTQYF.

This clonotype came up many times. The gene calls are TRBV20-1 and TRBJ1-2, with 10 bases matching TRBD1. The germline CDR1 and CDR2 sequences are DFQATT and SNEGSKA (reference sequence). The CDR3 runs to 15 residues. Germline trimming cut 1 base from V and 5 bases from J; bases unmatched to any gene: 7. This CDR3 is CSARVRDRGGYGYTF. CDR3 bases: TGCAGTGCTAGAGTCCGGGACAGGGGCGGGTATGGCTACACCTTC.

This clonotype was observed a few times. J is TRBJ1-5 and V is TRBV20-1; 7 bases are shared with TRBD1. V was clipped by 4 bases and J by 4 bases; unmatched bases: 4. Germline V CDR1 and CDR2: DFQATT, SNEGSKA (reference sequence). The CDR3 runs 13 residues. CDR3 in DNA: TGCAGTGCTACAGGGACAGATAATCAGCCCCAGCATTTT. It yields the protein CSATGTDNQPQHF.

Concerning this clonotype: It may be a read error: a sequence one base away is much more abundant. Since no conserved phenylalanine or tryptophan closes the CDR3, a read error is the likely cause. CDR3 loop: CASSSTSGSRSYNEQFL. CDR3 bases: TGCGCCAGCAGCTCGACTAGCGGGAGCCGCTCCTACAATGAGCAGTTCTTG. This chain connects TRBV4-1 to TRBJ2-1, with 12 bases lining up with TRBD2. This CDR3 is built from 17 residues. With V trimmed by 5 bases and J by 0 bases, 5 bases remained unmatched. The germline V gene encodes CDR1 MGHRA and CDR2 YSYEKL.

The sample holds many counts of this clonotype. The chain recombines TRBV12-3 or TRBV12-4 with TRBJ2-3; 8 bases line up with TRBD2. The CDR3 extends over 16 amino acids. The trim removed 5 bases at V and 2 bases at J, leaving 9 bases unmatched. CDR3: CASSLTRGGLTDTQYF. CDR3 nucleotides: TGTGCCAGCAGTCTTACCCGGGGGGGGCTCACAGATACGCAGTATTTT.

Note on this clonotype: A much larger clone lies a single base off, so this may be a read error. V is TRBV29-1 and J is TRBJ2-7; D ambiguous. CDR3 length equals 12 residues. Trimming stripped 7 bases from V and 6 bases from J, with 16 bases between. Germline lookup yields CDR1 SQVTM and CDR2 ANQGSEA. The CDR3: CSASDGFCEQYF. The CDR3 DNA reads TGCAGCGCCAGTGACGGATTCTGCGAGCAGTACTTC.

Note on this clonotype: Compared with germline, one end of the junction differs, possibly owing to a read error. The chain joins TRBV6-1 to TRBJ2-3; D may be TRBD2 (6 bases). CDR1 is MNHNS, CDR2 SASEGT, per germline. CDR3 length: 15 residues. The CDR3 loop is CAGSRGGILGDTQYF. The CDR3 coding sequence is TGTGCCGGCAGTAGGGGCGGGATCTTGGGAGATACGCAGTATTTT.

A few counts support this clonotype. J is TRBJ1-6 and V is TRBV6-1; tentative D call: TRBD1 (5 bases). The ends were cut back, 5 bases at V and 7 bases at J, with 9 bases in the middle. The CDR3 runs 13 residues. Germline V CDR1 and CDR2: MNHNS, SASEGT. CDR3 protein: CASSQGWNSPLHF. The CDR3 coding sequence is TGTGCCAGCAGTCAGGGCTGGAATTCACCCCTCCACTTT.

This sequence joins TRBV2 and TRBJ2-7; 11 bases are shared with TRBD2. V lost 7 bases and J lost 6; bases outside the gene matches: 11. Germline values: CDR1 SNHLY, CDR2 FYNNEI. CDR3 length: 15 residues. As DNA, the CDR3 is TGTGCCAGCACCGGGACTAGCGGCGCTTTCGGCGAGCAGTACTTC. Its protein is CASTGTSGAFGEQYF.

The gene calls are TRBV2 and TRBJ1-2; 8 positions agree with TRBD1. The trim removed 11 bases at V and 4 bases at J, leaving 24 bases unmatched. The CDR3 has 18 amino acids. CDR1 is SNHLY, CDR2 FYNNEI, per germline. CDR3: CAFCPVRTGIPNGYGYTF. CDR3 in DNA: TGTGCCTTCTGCCCCGTCCGGACAGGGATCCCTAATGGCTATGGCTACACCTTC.

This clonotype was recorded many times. CDR3 residues: CASSLRAADTQYF. The CDR3 DNA is TGTGCCAGCAGTTTACGAGCGGCAGATACGCAGTATTTT. V and J are TRBV12-3 or TRBV12-4 and TRBJ2-3; D is possibly TRBD2 (5 bases). The CDR3 is made up of 13 amino acids. Trimming removed 2 bases from V and 4 bases from J, with 7 bases in between.

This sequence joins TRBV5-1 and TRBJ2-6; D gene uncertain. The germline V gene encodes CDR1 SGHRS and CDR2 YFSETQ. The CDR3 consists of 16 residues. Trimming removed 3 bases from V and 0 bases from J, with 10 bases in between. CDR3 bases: TGCGCCAGCAGCTCTCGAGAGCACTCTGGGGCCAACGTCCTGACTTTC. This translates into CASSSREHSGANVLTF.

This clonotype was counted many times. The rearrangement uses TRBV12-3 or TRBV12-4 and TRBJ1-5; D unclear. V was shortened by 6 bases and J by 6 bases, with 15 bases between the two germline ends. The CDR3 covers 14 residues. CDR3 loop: CASSSSPKTQPQHF. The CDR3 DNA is TGTGCCAGCAGCTCATCGCCGAAAACTCAGCCCCAGCATTTT.

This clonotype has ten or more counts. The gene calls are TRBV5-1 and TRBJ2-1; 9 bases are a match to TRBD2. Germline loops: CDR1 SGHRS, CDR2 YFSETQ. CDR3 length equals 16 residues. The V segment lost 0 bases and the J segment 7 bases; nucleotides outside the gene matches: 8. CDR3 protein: CASSLDGGGARNEQFF. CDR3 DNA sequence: TGCGCCAGCAGCTTGGACGGCGGGGGGGCAAGAAATGAGCAGTTCTTC.

CDR3 bases: TGTGCCAGCAGCTCCGGGACTAGCGCTACCTACGAGCAGTACTTC. Translated, it gives CASSSGTSATYEQYF. The V gene is TRBV7-2, the J gene TRBJ2-7, with 10 nucleotides matching TRBD2. The CDR3 contains 15 residues. With V trimmed by 4 bases and J by 2 bases, 5 bases remained unmatched. CDR1 is SGHTA, CDR2 FQGNSA, per germline.

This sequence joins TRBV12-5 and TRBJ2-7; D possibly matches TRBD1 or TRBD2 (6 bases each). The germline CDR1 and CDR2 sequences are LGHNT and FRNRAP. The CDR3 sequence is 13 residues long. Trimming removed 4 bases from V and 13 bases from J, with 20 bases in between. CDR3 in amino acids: CASGSSGAGSSYV. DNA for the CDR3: TGTGCTAGTGGTTCCTCGGGGGCAGGTTCTTCTTACGTC.

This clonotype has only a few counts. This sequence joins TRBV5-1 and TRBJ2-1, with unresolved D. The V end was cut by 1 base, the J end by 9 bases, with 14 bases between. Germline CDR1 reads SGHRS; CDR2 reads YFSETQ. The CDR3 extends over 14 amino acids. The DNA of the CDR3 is TGCGCCAGCAGCTTGAGCCGTGGCTATGGTGAGCAGTTCTTC. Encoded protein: CASSLSRGYGEQFF.

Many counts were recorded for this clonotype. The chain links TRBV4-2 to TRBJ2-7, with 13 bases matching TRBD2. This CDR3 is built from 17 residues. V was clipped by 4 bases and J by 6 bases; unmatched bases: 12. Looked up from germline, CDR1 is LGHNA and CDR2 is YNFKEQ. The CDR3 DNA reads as TGTGCCAGCAGCCGCGGAACTGGGACTAGCGGGACCGGCGAGCAGTACTTC. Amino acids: CASSRGTGTSGTGEQYF.

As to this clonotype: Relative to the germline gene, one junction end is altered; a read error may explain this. The CDR3 reads CATSEIAGGTPTTNGQFF. The CDR3 nucleotides are TGTGCCACCAGTGAGATAGCGGGAGGAACCCCTACCACCAATGGGCAGTTCTTC. The chain couples TRBV24-1 to TRBJ2-1; 10 bases are a match to TRBD2. CDR3 size: 18 residues. The germline CDR1 and CDR2 sequences are KGHDR and SFDVKD.

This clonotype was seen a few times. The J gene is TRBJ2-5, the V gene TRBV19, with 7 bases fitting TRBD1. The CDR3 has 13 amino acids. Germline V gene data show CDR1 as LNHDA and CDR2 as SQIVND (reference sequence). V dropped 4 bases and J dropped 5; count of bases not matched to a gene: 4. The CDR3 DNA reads TGTGCCAGTAGTACCAGGGACAGCGAGACCCAGTACTTC. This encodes CASSTRDSETQYF. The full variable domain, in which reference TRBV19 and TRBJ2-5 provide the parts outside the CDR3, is DGGITQSPKYLFRKEGQNVTLSCEQNLNHDAMYWYRQDPGQGLRLIYYSQIVNDFQKGDIAEGYSVSREKKESFPLTVTSAQKNPTAFYLCASSTRDSETQYFGPGTRLLVL.

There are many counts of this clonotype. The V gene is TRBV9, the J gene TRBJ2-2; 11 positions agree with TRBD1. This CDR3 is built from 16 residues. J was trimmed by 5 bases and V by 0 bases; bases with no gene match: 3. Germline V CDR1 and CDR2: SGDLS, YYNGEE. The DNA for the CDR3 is TGTGCCAGCAGCGTAGGGACAGGGGGCAGAACCGGGGAGCTGTTTTTT. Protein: CASSVGTGGRTGELFF.

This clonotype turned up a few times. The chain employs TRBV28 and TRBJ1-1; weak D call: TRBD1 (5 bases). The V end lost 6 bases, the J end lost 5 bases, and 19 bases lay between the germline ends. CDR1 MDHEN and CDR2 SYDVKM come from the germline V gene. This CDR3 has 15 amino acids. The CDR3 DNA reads TGTGCCAGCAGCCCTTTCGGGGGATCTTCGACTGAAGCTTTCTTT. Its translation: CASSPFGGSSTEAFF.

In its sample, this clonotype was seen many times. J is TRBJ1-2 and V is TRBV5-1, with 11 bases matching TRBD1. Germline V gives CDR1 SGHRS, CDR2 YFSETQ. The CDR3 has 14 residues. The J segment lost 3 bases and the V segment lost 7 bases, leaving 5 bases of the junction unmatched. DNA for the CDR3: TGCGCCAGCCGGACAGGGGGCATTTACTATGGCTACACCTTC. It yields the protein CASRTGGIYYGYTF.

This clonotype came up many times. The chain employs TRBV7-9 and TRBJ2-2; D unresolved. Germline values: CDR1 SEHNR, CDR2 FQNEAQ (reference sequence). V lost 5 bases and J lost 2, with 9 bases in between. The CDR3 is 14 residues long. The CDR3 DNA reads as TGTGCCAGCAGCCCCTCCTATAACACCGGGGAGCTGTTTTTT. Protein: CASSPSYNTGELFF.

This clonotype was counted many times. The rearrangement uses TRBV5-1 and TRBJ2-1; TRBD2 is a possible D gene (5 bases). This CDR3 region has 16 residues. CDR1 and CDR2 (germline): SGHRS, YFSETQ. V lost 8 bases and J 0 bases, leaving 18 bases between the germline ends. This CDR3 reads CASASGSPTSYNEQFF. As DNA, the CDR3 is TGCGCCAGTGCCTCGGGGAGCCCAACCTCCTACAATGAGCAGTTCTTC.